Each of the 11 T cell receptor beta chains below was sequenced from the same sample in a study. Using its own MiXCR run on the 5' RACE reads, TCRdb lists one record per CDR3 protein. This table has about 40,000 distinct CDR3 sequences, approximately 17% appearing once. Sequencing was carried out using naive CD4+ T cells sorted from a lymph node. The subset is: naive CD4+ T cells, CD4+CD45RA+CD25-. The receptors were sampled from a female donor with breast cancer.

In its sample, this clonotype was seen many times. The chain joins TRBV9 to TRBJ1-2; 10 bases align to TRBD1. V shed 4 bases, J shed 6 bases, and the junction held 6 bases outside the gene matches. The CDR3 is 14 residues long. CDR1 is SGDLS, CDR2 YYNGEE, per germline. The CDR3 coding sequence is TGTGCCAGCAGCCTAAGGACAGGGGGGCATGGCTACACCTTC. Encoded protein: CASSLRTGGHGYTF.

This clonotype is a singleton in its sample. An end of the junction differs from the germline gene, which may be a read error. The genes are TRBV24-1 and TRBJ2-2; TRBD1 matches at 12 bases. Germline CDR1 and CDR2: KGHDR and SFDVKD. The CDR3 is made up of 18 amino acids. Here the CDR3 DNA reads TGCGCCACCAGTGACGGGACAGGGGGCCCCAAGGACACCGGGGAGCAGTTTTTT. The encoded protein is CATSDGTGGPKDTGEQFF.

In its sample, this clonotype was seen a few times. V usage is TRBV5-1 and J usage is TRBJ2-1; TRBD1 matches 7 bases. After removal of 5 bases from V and 2 bases from J, the junction contained 4 bases not matched to a gene. CDR1 is SGHRS, CDR2 YFSETQ, per germline. The CDR3 has 14 amino acids. The CDR3 coding sequence is TGCGCCAGCAGAGTACAGGGGACCTACAATGAGCAGTTCTTC. Protein product: CASRVQGTYNEQFF.

The chain uses TRBV20-1 and TRBJ2-1; 7 bases are shared with TRBD2. CDR3 length: 14 residues. CDR1 and CDR2 from the germline V gene are DFQATT and SNEGSKA (reference sequence). This chain's CDR3 is CGAPIAGNNNEQFF. The CDR3 DNA reads TGCGGGGCCCCCATAGCGGGCAACAACAATGAGCAGTTCTTC.

This clonotype was detected many times. The V call is TRBV5-5, the J call TRBJ2-2; 7 bases align to TRBD2. The CDR3 is 16 amino acids. V lost 5 bases and J lost 6; bases outside the gene matches: 13. Looked up from germline, CDR1 is SGHKS and CDR2 is YYEKEE (reference sequence). The CDR3 region is CASSPRDYTIAGELFF. CDR3 DNA: TGTGCCAGCAGTCCCCGGGACTATACAATAGCCGGGGAGCTGTTTTTT.

This clonotype was seen ten or more times. This chain joins TRBV20-1 and TRBJ2-3, with TRBD1 as a possible D gene (6 bases). Per germline, CDR1 DFQATT and CDR2 SNEGSKA (reference sequence). V dropped 0 bases and J dropped 0 bases, with 10 bases sitting between them. The CDR3 runs 15 residues. The CDR3 sequence is CSARDGGTSTDTQYF. The CDR3, as DNA: TGCAGTGCTAGAGATGGGGGCACTAGCACAGATACGCAGTATTTT.

There are a few counts of this clonotype. The chain employs TRBV6-1 and TRBJ1-3, with a possible D match to TRBD1 (6 bases). Germline lookup yields CDR1 MNHNS and CDR2 SASEGT. The V end lost 9 bases, the J end lost 2 bases, and 14 bases lay between the germline ends. This CDR3 has 14 amino acids. CDR3 residues: CASINGGAGNTIYF. The DNA for the CDR3 is TGTGCCAGTATCAATGGGGGCGCTGGAAACACCATATATTTT.

This clonotype was recorded a few times. J is TRBJ2-5 and V is TRBV6-2 or TRBV6-3; D is undetermined. The germline V gene encodes CDR1 MNHEY and CDR2 SVGEGT. This CDR3 has 14 amino acids. V dropped 3 bases and J dropped 1 base, with 9 bases sitting between them. The DNA of the CDR3 is TGTGCCAGCAGTTATTACCGCGGCCAAGAGACCCAGTACTTC. Translated, it gives CASSYYRGQETQYF.

This clonotype turned up a few times. The rearrangement uses TRBV3-1 and TRBJ1-3; D is ambiguous. V lost 3 bases and J lost 4, with 10 bases in between. The CDR3 consists of 14 residues. Per germline, CDR1 LGHDT and CDR2 YNNKEL (reference sequence). DNA for the CDR3: TGTGCCAGCAGCCAGACGGACGAAGGAAACACCATATATTTT. It codes for CASSQTDEGNTIYF.

The gene calls are TRBV29-1 and TRBJ2-1; D possibly uses TRBD1 or TRBD2 (6 bases each). Trimming cost V 6 bases and J 0 bases, with 18 bases left between them. The CDR3 contains 16 residues. The germline gives CDR1 SQVTM, CDR2 ANQGSEA. Here the CDR3 DNA reads TGCAGCGTCGGAGGGGGGACGGAGAGCTCCTACAATGAGCAGTTCTTC. It specifies CSVGGGTESSYNEQFF.

Of note for this clonotype: This sequence may be a read error, since a much larger clone differs from it by one base. This chain connects TRBV6-5 to TRBJ1-4, with D tentatively TRBD1 (5 bases). CDR1 is MNHEY and CDR2 is SVGAGI in the germline V gene. The CDR3 is 15 residues long. The CDR3 region is CASSLGGTTSEKLFF. CDR3 DNA sequence: TGTGCCAGCAGCCTTGGGGGAACAACTAGTGAAAAACTGTTTTTT.